Presented here are 21 T cell receptor beta chains from one specimen sequenced in a study of cytomegalovirus exposure and HLA in healthy donors. PCR was performed using 60 Vbeta and 13 Jbeta primers. Generated by immunoSEQ multiplex PCR, the TCRdb table keeps only in-frame clones and is missing some. The profile shows around 78,000 clones, over 60% of them singletons. Source material: PBMCs. Receptor source: a male donor in good health and CMV-seronegative.

With respect to this clone: Compared with germline, one end of the junction differs, possibly owing to a read error. V usage is TRBV28 and J usage is TRBJ1-2; D not resolved. Germline V lookup: CDR1 MDHEN, CDR2 SYDVKM. The CDR3 has 12 residues. CDR3 region: CASSFQNYGYPF. Here the CDR3 DNA reads TGTGCCAGCAGTTTTCAGAACTATGGCTACCCCTTC.

The J gene is TRBJ2-1, the V gene TRBV19, with 7 bases lining up with TRBD1. The CDR3 consists of 12 residues. Germline V gene data show CDR1 as LNHDA and CDR2 as SQIVND (reference sequence). With 5 bases clipped from V and 7 bases from J, the junction kept 2 bases outside the gene matches. DNA for the CDR3: TGTGCCAGTAGTGTGACAGGGAATGAGCAGTTCTTC. Translation: CASSVTGNEQFF. Full variable domain (rest looked up from reference TRBV19 and TRBJ2-1): DGGITQSPKYLFRKEGQNVTLSCEQNLNHDAMYWYRQDPGQGLRLIYYSQIVNDFQKGDIAEGYSVSREKKESFPLTVTSAQKNPTAFYLCASSVTGNEQFFGPGTRLTVL.

The chain joins TRBV11-2 to TRBJ1-1; 7 bases agree with TRBD1. V lost 1 base, J lost 6 bases, and 5 bases stayed unmatched. Germline-derived CDR1 and CDR2 are SGHAT and FQNNGV. CDR3 length: 14 amino acids. CDR3 nucleotides: TGTGCCAGCAGCTTAGGCACGACAGGGTCTGAAGCTTTCTTT. This codes for CASSLGTTGSEAFF.

The chain uses TRBV2 and TRBJ1-5; D gene unclear. Between the trimmed V and J ends, which lost 2 bases and 0 bases, there was a span of 14 bases. This CDR3 comprises 17 residues. Germline CDR1 is SNHLY and CDR2 is FYNNEI. The CDR3 DNA is TGTGCCAGCAGTGAATTGGCATCAACACCTAGCAATCAGCCCCAGCATTTT. Residues: CASSELASTPSNQPQHF. Based on the CDR3 plus reference TRBV2 and TRBJ1-5, the full variable domain is EPEVTQTPSHQVTQMGQEVILRCVPISNHLYFYWYRQILGQKVEFLVSFYNNEISEKSEIFDDQFSVERPDGSNFTLKIRSTKLEDSAMYFCASSELASTPSNQPQHFGDGTRLSIL.

The rearrangement uses TRBV27 and TRBJ2-5; D might be TRBD1 (5 bases). The J call is doubtful: the DNA matches TRBJ2-7 better. CDR3 length: 14 amino acids. Germline V CDR1 and CDR2: MNHEY, SMNVEV (reference sequence). CDR3 in DNA: TGTGCCAGCAGTTCTGGACAAATATCCTACGAGCAGTACTTC. Its translation: CASSSGQISYEQYF.

The gene calls are TRBV5-4 and TRBJ2-1; D not resolved. The V gene's germline CDR1 is SGHNT and CDR2 YYREEE (reference sequence). Trimming removed 0 bases from V and 0 bases from J, with 7 bases in between. This CDR3 is 15 amino acids long. CDR3 sequence (DNA): TGTGCCAGCAGCTTGGACACTAACTCCTACAATGAGCAGTTCTTC. It yields the protein CASSLDTNSYNEQFF. Variable domain in full (rest from reference TRBV5-4 and TRBJ2-1): ETGVTQSPTHLIKTRGQQVTLRCSSQSGHNTVSWYQQALGQGPQFIFQYYREEENGRGNFPPRFSGLQFPNYSSELNVNALELDDSALYLCASSLDTNSYNEQFFGPGTRLTVL.

V and J are TRBV7-3 and TRBJ2-7, with 9 positions matching TRBD1. V trimming: 5 bases; J trimming: 2 bases; junction bases outside the gene matches: 4. The CDR3 has 14 amino acids. Germline V gene data show CDR1 as SGHTA and CDR2 as FQGTGA. CDR3 nucleotide sequence: TGTGCCAGCAGCGTGGGACAGGGTCCCTACGAGCAGTACTTC. Residues: CASSVGQGPYEQYF.

The gene calls are TRBV7-2 and TRBJ1-2; no firm D call. The germline V and J ends were trimmed by 7 bases and 6 bases, with 24 bases remaining between them. Germline CDR1 reads SGHTA; CDR2 reads FQGNSA. The CDR3 totals 16 residues. In nucleotides, the CDR3 is TGTGCCAGCAACATACAGAAACAAGGCTTTGAAAATGGCTACACCTTC. This codes for CASNIQKQGFENGYTF.

The CDR3, as DNA: TGTGCCTTTTTAGTGAACACTGAAGCTTTCTTT. Translated: CAFLVNTEAFF. The rearrangement uses TRBV30 and TRBJ1-1; D unresolved. Trimming left V 7 bases short and J 0 bases short, with 6 bases between. Germline lookup yields CDR1 GTSNPN and CDR2 SVGIG (reference sequence). The CDR3 has 11 amino acids.

The chain uses TRBV6-6 and TRBJ2-7; TRBD2 matches 7 bases. Germline V lookup: CDR1 MNHNY, CDR2 SVGAGI (reference sequence). V gave up 6 bases and J gave up 2 bases; unmatched junction bases: 7. The CDR3 is 14 residues long. The CDR3 nucleotides are TGTGCCAGCAGGATGACTAGCCCCACCTACGAGCAGTACTTC. As protein: CASRMTSPTYEQYF.

The chain couples TRBV5-1 to TRBJ2-1; TRBD2 aligns across 8 bases. With 4 bases clipped from V and 7 bases from J, the junction kept 7 bases outside the gene matches. Germline V CDR1 and CDR2: SGHRS, YFSETQ. This CDR3 region has 14 residues. The CDR3 loop is CASSPGGTMNEQFF. The DNA for the CDR3 is TGCGCCAGCAGCCCGGGGGGGACAATGAATGAGCAGTTCTTC.

This clone was observed a single time. V gene TRBV9 combines with J gene TRBJ1-2, with D unclear. From germline, CDR1 is SGDLS and CDR2 YYNGEE. V was shortened by 0 bases and J by 1 base, with 10 bases between the two germline ends. This CDR3 is built from 15 residues. The CDR3 protein is CASSVGHQNNYGYTF. Written as DNA, the CDR3 is TGTGCCAGCAGCGTAGGACACCAGAATAACTATGGCTACACCTTC. The complete variable domain, with remaining parts taken from reference TRBV9 and TRBJ1-2, reads DSGVTQTPKHLITATGQRVTLRCSPRSGDLSVYWYQQSLDQGLQFLIQYYNGEERAKGNILERFSAQQFPDLHSELNLSSLELGDSALYFCASSVGHQNNYGYTFGSGTRLTVV.

V and J are TRBV5-6 and TRBJ1-4, with unresolved D. The CDR3 is 15 amino acids. With 0 bases removed from V and 4 bases from J, the gap between germline ends came to 10 bases. Germline CDR1 reads SGHDT; CDR2 reads YYEEEE. In DNA form, the CDR3 reads TGTGCCAGCAGCTTGGGTTCGGTGATTAATGAAAAACTGTTTTTT. It is translated as CASSLGSVINEKLFF.

This rearrangement joins TRBV5-1 to TRBJ1-2; 10 bases match TRBD1. The length of the CDR3 is 14 residues. The germline gives CDR1 SGHRS, CDR2 YFSETQ. V shed 4 bases, J shed 4 bases, and the junction held 4 bases outside the gene matches. The CDR3 is CASSPRTGGYGYTF. The CDR3 nucleotides are TGCGCCAGCAGCCCCCGGACAGGGGGCTATGGCTACACCTTC.

This clone was detected a few times. The chain employs TRBV28 and TRBJ1-5, with D perhaps TRBD1 (5 bases). V was clipped by 3 bases and J by 2 bases, with 11 bases between them. Germline lookup yields CDR1 MDHEN and CDR2 SYDVKM. CDR3 length equals 15 residues. The CDR3 spells CASSFGGDGNQPQHF. CDR3 nucleotide sequence: TGTGCCAGCAGTTTCGGGGGGGATGGCAATCAGCCCCAGCATTTT.

The sample holds one count of this clone. The chain couples TRBV7-8 to TRBJ1-1; weak D call: TRBD1 (5 bases). This CDR3 comprises 14 residues. From germline, CDR1 is SGHVS and CDR2 FQNEAQ. The V end was cut by 0 bases, the J end by 5 bases, with 10 bases between. The CDR3 sequence: CASSLASGGTEAFF. CDR3 bases: TGTGCCAGCAGCTTAGCGTCGGGGGGTACTGAAGCTTTCTTT.

In DNA, the CDR3 is TGTGCCAGCAGCGTCTCCGGGACTAGATCGGCAACCACAGATACGCAGTATTTT. Its translation is CASSVSGTRSATTDTQYF. The rearrangement uses TRBV9 and TRBJ2-3; TRBD2 agrees at 8 bases. This CDR3 is 18 amino acids long. Germline trimming cut 2 bases from V and 2 bases from J; bases unmatched to any gene: 13. Germline-derived CDR1 and CDR2 are SGDLS and YYNGEE.

This chain connects TRBV29-1 to TRBJ1-1; the D is unclear. CDR1 and CDR2 (germline): SQVTM, ANQGSEA. The CDR3 has 13 residues. The V gene lost 7 bases and the J gene lost 0 bases, with 12 bases spanning the gap. CDR3 sequence: CSATKEMNTEAFF. In DNA, the CDR3 is TGCAGCGCTACCAAAGAGATGAACACTGAAGCTTTCTTT.

This clone appeared a few times. V is TRBV5-1 and J is TRBJ1-1; D remains ambiguous. CDR1 is SGHRS and CDR2 is YFSETQ in the germline V gene. This CDR3 has 15 amino acids. The V and J ends lost 1 base and 8 bases respectively, with 18 bases between them. CDR3 DNA: TGCGCCAGCAGCTTGTCCCCCAACCTAGAACACGAAGCTTTCTTT. As protein: CASSLSPNLEHEAFF. Full variable domain (rest looked up from reference TRBV5-1 and TRBJ1-1): KAGVTQTPRYLIKTRGQQVTLSCSPISGHRSVSWYQQTPGQGLQFLFEYFSETQRNKGNFPGRFSGRQFSNSRSEMNVSTLELGDSALYLCASSLSPNLEHEAFFGQGTRLTVV.

The rearrangement uses TRBV27 and TRBJ2-5; 9 bases agree with TRBD1. Losses at the gene ends were 1 base for V and 3 bases for J; bases not matched to a gene: 6. The germline CDR1 and CDR2 sequences are MNHEY and SMNVEV (reference sequence). This CDR3 has 16 residues. CDR3 region: CASSLWGTGTKETQYF. CDR3 in DNA: TGTGCCAGCAGTTTATGGGGGACAGGGACCAAAGAGACCCAGTACTTC.

CDR3 sequence reads: CASRSPGLAGGDEQFF. CDR3 coding DNA: TGTGCCAGCAGATCGCCGGGACTAGCGGGAGGGGATGAGCAGTTCTTC. The V and J genes are TRBV5-5 and TRBJ2-1, with 16 bases aligning to TRBD2. The germline V gene has CDR1 SGHKS and CDR2 YYEKEE (reference sequence). The CDR3 runs 16 residues. V shed 5 bases, J shed 8 bases, and the junction held 7 bases outside the gene matches.